The 6 T cell receptor beta chains in this list originate from one sample, sequenced in a study of CD8 T cells in ankylosing spondylitis. Points from the study as a whole: A TCR beta motif of 7 to 9 highly homologous variants seemed to mark ankylosing spondylitis blood.

TCRdb reprocessed the 5' RACE reads via MiXCR and lists one record per CDR3 protein. Counted here are over 600,000 distinct CDR3 sequences, 15% to 20% occurring once; the ten biggest clones make up roughly a fifth. Their cognate antigens are unknown. The sequenced material came from blood, either unsorted or a sorted T cell fraction (not recorded which). These receptors originate from a male donor with ankylosing spondylitis.

CDR3 nucleotide sequence: TGTGCCAGTAGTATGGCGGGAGGGCCGTACTACAATGAGCAGTTCTTC. The encoded protein is CASSMAGGPYYNEQFF. This chain links TRBV19 with TRBJ2-1; 9 bases match TRBD2. Germline values: CDR1 LNHDA, CDR2 SQIVND (reference sequence). The trim removed 3 bases at V and 3 bases at J, leaving 6 bases unmatched. The CDR3 is 16 amino acids.

The chain carries TRBV29-1 and TRBJ1-1; D might be TRBD1 (6 bases). The CDR3 contains 14 residues. Trimming took off 6 bases at V and 2 bases at J, with 16 bases between the two ends. The germline V gene encodes CDR1 SQVTM and CDR2 ANQGSEA. The CDR3 region is CSVLRRGLNTEAFF. CDR3 nucleotide sequence: TGCAGCGTCTTGAGGCGGGGGCTTAACACTGAAGCTTTCTTT.

The V and J genes are TRBV14 and TRBJ2-2; D remains unclear. With 0 bases removed from V and 6 bases from J, the gap between germline ends came to 20 bases. Germline V gene data show CDR1 as SGHDN and CDR2 as FVKESK. The CDR3 is 18 residues long. The CDR3 region has the DNA TGTGCCAGCAGCCAAGAACGGCCGAGAATAGCCGGAGCCGGGGAGCTGTTTTTT. Residues: CASSQERPRIAGAGELFF.

The rearrangement joins TRBV2 to TRBJ2-5, with 8 bases matching TRBD2. There are 15 residues in the CDR3. Germline lookup yields CDR1 SNHLY and CDR2 FYNNEI. Unmatched junction bases numbered 9, after V lost 6 bases and J lost 3 bases. CDR3 amino acids: CASSGTRAGEETQYF. DNA of the CDR3: TGTGCCAGCAGCGGGACTAGGGCAGGGGAAGAGACCCAGTACTTC.

V is TRBV7-9 and J is TRBJ2-1; TRBD2 agrees at 11 bases. CDR1 and CDR2 (germline): SEHNR, FQNEAQ (reference sequence). The CDR3 is 15 amino acids. Trimming took 0 bases from V and 7 from J; bases not matched to a gene: 2. CDR3: CASSLATSGKNEQFF. CDR3 nucleotides: TGTGCCAGCAGCTTAGCGACTAGCGGGAAAAATGAGCAGTTCTTC.

This clonotype was detected a few times. The CDR3 DNA sequence: TGTGCCAGCAGACCTTTACTAGCGGGATACAATGAGCAGTTCTTC. Amino acids: CASRPLLAGYNEQFF. V gene TRBV12-3 or TRBV12-4 combines with J gene TRBJ2-1; 10 bases match TRBD2. The CDR3 sequence is 15 residues long. The V segment lost 6 bases and the J segment 4 bases; nucleotides outside the gene matches: 6.